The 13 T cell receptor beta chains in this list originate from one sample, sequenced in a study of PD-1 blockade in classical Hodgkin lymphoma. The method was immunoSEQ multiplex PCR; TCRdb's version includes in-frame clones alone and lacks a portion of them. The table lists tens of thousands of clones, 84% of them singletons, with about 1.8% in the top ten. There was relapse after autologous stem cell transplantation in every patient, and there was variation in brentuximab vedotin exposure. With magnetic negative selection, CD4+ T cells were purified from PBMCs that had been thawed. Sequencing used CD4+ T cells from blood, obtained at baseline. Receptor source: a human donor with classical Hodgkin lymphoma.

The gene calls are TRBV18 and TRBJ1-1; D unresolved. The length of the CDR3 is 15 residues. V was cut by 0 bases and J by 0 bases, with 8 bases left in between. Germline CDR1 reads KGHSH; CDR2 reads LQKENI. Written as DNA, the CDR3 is TGTGCCAGCTCACCACCAGCAGGAGTGAACACTGAAGCTTTCTTT. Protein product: CASSPPAGVNTEAFF.

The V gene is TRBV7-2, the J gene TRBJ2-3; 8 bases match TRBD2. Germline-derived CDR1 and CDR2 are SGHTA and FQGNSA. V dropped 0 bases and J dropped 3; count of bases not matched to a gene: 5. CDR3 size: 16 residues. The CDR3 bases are TGTGCCAGCAGCTTAGCTGGCGGGGGGTTGACAGATACGCAGTATTTT. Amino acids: CASSLAGGGLTDTQYF.

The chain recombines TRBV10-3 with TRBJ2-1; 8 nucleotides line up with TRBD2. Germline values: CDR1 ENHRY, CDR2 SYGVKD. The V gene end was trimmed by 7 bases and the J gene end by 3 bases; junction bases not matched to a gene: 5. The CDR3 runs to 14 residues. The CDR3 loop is CAINPGLVYNEQFF. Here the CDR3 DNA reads TGTGCCATCAACCCGGGACTAGTCTACAATGAGCAGTTCTTC.

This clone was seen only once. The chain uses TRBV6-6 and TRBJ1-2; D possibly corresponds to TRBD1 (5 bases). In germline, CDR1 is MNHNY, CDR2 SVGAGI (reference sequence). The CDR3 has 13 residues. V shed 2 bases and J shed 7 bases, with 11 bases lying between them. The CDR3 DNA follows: TGTGCCAGCAGTTACGGGGGGAGTCGTGGCTACACCTTC. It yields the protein CASSYGGSRGYTF.

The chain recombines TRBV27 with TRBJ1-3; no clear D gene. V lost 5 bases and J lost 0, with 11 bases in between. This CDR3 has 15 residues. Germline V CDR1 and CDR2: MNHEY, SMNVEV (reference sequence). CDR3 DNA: TGTGCCAGCAGTCCATCGAGGACCTCTGGAAACACCATATATTTT. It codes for CASSPSRTSGNTIYF.

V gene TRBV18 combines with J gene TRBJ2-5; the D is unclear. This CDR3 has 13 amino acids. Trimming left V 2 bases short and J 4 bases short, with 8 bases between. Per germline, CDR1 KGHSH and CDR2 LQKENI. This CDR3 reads CASSPIGGETQYF. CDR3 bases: TGTGCCAGCTCACCAATCGGTGGAGAGACCCAGTACTTC.

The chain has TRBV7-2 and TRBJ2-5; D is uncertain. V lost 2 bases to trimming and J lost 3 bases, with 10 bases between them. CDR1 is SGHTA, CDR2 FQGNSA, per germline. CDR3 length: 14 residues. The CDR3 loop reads CASSLNIAEETQYF. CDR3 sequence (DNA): TGTGCCAGCAGCTTAAACATCGCGGAAGAGACCCAGTACTTC.

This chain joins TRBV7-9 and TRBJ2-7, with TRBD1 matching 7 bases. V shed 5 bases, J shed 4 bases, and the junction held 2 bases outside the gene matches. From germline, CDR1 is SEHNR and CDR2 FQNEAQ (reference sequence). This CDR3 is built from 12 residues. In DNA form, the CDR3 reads TGTGCCAGCAGCACACAGGGGTACGAGCAGTACTTC. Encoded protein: CASSTQGYEQYF.

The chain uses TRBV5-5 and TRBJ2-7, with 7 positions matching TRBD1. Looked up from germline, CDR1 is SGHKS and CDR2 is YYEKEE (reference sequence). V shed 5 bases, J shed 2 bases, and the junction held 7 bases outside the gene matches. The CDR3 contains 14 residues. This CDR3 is CASRLQTGPYEQYF. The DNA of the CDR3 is TGTGCCAGCAGACTACAGACAGGGCCCTACGAGCAGTACTTC.

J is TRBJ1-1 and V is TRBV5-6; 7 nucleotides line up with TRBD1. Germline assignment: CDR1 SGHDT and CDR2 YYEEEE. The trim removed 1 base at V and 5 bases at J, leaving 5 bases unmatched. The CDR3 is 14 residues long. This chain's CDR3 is CASSLIDRDTEAFF. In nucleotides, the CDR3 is TGTGCCAGCAGCTTGATCGACAGGGATACTGAAGCTTTCTTT.

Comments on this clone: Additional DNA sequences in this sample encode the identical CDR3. CDR3 residues: CASSPFGGENTEAFF. The CDR3, as DNA: TGTGCCAGCTCACCCTTTGGAGGGGAAAACACTGAAGCTTTCTTT. This sequence joins TRBV18 and TRBJ1-1, with D perhaps TRBD1 (5 bases). Per the germline V gene, CDR1 is KGHSH and CDR2 is LQKENI. V was cut by 3 bases and J by 2 bases, with 13 bases left in between. This CDR3 region has 15 residues. Together with reference TRBV18 and TRBJ1-1, the CDR3 gives the full variable domain: NAGVMQNPRHLVRRRGQEARLRCSPMKGHSHVYWYRQLPEEGLKFMVYLQKENIIDESGMPKERFSAEFPKEGPSILRIQQVVRGDSAAYFCASSPFGGENTEAFFGQGTRLTVV.

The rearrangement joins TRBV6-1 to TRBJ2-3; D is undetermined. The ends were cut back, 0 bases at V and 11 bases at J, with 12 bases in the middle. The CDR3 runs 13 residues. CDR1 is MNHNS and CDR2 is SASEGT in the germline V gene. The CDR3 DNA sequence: TGTGCCAGCAGTGAAGCAGGATTTGAGTTGCAGTATTTT. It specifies CASSEAGFELQYF.

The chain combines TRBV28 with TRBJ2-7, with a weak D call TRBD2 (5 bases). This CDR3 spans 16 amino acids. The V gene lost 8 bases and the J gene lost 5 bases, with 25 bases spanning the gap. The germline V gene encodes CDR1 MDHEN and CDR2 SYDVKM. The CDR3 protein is CASVGPLRGEADEQYF. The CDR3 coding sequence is TGTGCCAGCGTCGGGCCTCTCCGTGGTGAAGCGGACGAGCAGTACTTC.